Reported below is one T cell receptor (beta chain). What it binds is unknown. The same CDR3 can be traced to other DNA sequences in this sample. The repertoire was sequenced with immunoSEQ multiplex PCR; TCRdb's copy has only in-frame clones and lacks some. This sample has some 2.4 million clones, with approximately 94% found just once. The data derive from a study of shared clonotypes between healthy human individuals. Study findings and constraints: Despite large depth, rarefaction showed incomplete sorted-subset sequencing.

The donors, healthy adults who were HIV-negative, had experienced no recent acute infections or vaccinations. CD45RA+ naive and CD45RA-negative memory subsets were separated from CD4+ cells. The sequence was obtained from a man between 18 and 29 years old in good health. Some clones in this sample may be carry-over from other donors' samples. Source material: naive CD4+ T cells from PBMCs. Subset denoted: CD45RA+ positively selected.

The CDR3 sequence is CSARDSYEQYF. The CDR3 DNA reads TGCAGTGCTAGAGACTCCTACGAGCAGTACTTC. The chain recombines TRBV20-1 with TRBJ2-7; D is ambiguous. This CDR3 spans 11 amino acids. Trimming stripped 0 bases from V and 0 bases from J, with 0 bases between. Per germline, CDR1 DFQATT and CDR2 SNEGSKA (reference sequence).